This T cell receptor (beta chain) was sequenced in a study of blood T cells in healthy people across ages. Looking at the study overall: Per two T cells, about one barcoded beta molecule was captured through template switching. Whole-study findings and limits: Roughly linear age-related decline in beta diversity appeared, significant by age approximately 40. Long-lived and aged donors differed, with more naive CD4+ cells and higher diversity in the long-lived.

CDR1 is MNHNS, CDR2 SASEGT, per germline. The CDR3 is 13 amino acids. V shed 0 bases and J 10 bases; nucleotides not matched to a gene: 4. A remark on this clonotype: Its antigen is undetermined.

Next came a second PCR, run for 7 to 11 cycles, which used a sample-barcoded 5' primer along with a J-beta primer mix. A 12-random-nucleotide template-switch adaptor tagged each cDNA molecule. Using its own MiXCR run on the 5' RACE reads, TCRdb lists one record per CDR3 protein. The data contain fewer than 2,000,000 distinct CDR3 sequences, about 35% of them singletons. The receptor comes from a woman in her 30s in good health. The rearrangement joins TRBV6-1 to TRBJ1-2; TRBD1 aligns across 8 bases. Sample: blood. CDR3 nucleotides: TGTGCCAGCAGTGAAGCCGCGACAGGGGACTACACCTTC. It yields the protein CASSEAATGDYTF.